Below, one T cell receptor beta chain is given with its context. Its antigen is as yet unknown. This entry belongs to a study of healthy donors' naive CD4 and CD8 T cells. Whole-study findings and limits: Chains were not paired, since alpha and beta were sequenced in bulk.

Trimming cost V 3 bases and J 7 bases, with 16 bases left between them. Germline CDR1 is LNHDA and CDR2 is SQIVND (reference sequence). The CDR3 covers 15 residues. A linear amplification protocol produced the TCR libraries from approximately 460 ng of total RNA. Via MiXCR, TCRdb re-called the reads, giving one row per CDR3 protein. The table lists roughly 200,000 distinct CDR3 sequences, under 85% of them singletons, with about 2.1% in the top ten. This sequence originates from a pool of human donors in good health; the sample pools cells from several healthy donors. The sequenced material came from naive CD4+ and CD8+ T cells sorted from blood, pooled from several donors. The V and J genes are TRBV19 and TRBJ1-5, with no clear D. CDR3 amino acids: CASSMEVARGQPQHF. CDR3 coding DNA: TGTGCCAGTAGTATGGAGGTGGCACGAGGGCAGCCCCAGCATTTT.